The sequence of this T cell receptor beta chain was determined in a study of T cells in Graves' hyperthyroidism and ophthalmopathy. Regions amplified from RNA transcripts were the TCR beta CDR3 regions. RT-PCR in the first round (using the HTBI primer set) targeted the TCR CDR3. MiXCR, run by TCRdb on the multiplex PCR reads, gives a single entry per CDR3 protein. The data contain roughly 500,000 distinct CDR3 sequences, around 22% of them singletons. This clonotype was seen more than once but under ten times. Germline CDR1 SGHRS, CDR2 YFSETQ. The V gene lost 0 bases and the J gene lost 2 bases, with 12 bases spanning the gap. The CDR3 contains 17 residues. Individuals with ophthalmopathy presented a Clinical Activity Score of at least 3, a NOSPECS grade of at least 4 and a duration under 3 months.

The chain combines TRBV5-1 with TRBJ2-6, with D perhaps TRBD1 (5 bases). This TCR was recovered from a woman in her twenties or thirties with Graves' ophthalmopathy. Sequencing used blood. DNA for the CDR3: TGCGCCAGCAGCTTGGACAGGAGATTGACTGGGGCCAACGTCCTGACTTTC. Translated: CASSLDRRLTGANVLTF. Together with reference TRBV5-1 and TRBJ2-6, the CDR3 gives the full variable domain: KAGVTQTPRYLIKTRGQQVTLSCSPISGHRSVSWYQQTPGQGLQFLFEYFSETQRNKGNFPGRFSGRQFSNSRSEMNVSTLELGDSALYLCASSLDRRLTGANVLTFGAGSRLTVL.